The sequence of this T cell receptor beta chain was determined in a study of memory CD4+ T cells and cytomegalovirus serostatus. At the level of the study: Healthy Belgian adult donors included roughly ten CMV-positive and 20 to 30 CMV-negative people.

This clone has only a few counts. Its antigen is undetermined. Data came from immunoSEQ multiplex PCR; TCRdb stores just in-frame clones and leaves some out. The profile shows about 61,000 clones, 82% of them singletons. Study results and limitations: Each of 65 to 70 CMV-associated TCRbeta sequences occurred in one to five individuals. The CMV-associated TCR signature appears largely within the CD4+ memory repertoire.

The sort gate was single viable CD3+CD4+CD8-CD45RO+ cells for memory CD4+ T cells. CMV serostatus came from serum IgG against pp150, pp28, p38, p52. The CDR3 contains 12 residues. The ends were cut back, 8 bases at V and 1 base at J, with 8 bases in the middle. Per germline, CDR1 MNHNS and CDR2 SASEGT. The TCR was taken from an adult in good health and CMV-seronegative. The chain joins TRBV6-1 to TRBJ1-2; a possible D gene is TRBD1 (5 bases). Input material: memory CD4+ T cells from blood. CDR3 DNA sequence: TGTGCCAGCTCGACAGTTAACTATGGCTACACCTTC. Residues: CASSTVNYGYTF.